Described below is a single T cell receptor beta chain sequence and its context. Its antigen is still unknown. These data are taken from a study of CD8 T cells in Susac syndrome. Study conclusions and caveats: The number of individuals included in the study's TCR sequencing and HLA analysis was acknowledged as relatively small.

Random hexamers were used to reverse transcribe the RNA input (about 0.45 to 1 ug). TCRdb re-derived calls from the immunoSEQ multiplex PCR reads in MiXCR, one entry per CDR3 protein. The sample consists of 200,000 to 300,000 distinct CDR3 sequences, roughly 95% of them appearing once. In Susac syndrome patients, recently defined diagnostic criteria for definite or probable disease were met. Through negative isolation, CD4+ and CD8+ T cells were obtained, while TEMRA cells were enriched using FACS. The CDR3 extends over 16 amino acids. Trimming stripped 5 bases from V and 5 bases from J, with 19 bases between. CDR1 and CDR2 (germline): LNHNV, YYDKDF (reference sequence).

The sequenced sample consisted of CD4+ T cells from PBMCs. The chain uses TRBV15 and TRBJ2-1, with a weak D call TRBD1 (7 bases). This clonotype originated in a human donor with Susac syndrome. The CDR3, as DNA: TGTGCCACCAGCGGGGGGAGGACAGGAGGAGACAATGAGCAGTTCTTC. Encoded protein: CATSGGRTGGDNEQFF.